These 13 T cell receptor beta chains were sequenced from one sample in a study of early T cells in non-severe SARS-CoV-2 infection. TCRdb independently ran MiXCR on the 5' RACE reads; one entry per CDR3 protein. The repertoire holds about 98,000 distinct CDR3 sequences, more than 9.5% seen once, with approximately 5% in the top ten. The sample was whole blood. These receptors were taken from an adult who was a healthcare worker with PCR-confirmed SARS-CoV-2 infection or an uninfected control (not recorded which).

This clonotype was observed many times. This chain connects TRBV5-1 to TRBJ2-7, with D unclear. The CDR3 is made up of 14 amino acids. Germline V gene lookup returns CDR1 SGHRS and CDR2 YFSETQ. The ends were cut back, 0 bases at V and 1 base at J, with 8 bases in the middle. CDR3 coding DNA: TGCGCCAGCAGCTTGGCTGGACGTTCCTACGAGCAGTACTTC. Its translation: CASSLAGRSYEQYF. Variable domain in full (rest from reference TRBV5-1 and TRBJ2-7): KAGVTQTPRYLIKTRGQQVTLSCSPISGHRSVSWYQQTPGQGLQFLFEYFSETQRNKGNFPGRFSGRQFSNSRSEMNVSTLELGDSALYLCASSLAGRSYEQYFGPGTRLTVT.

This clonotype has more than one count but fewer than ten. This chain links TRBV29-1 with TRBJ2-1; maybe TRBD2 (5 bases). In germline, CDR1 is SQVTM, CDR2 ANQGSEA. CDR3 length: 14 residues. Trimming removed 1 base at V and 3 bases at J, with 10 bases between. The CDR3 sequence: CSVEGLADYNEQFF. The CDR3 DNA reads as TGCAGCGTTGAAGGGCTAGCAGACTACAATGAGCAGTTCTTC.

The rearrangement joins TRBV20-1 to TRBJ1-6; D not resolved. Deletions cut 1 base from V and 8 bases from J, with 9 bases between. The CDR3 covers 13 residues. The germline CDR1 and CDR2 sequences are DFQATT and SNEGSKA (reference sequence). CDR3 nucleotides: TGCAGTGCTAGAGGCCAGTTTGATTCACCCCTCCACTTT. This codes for CSARGQFDSPLHF.

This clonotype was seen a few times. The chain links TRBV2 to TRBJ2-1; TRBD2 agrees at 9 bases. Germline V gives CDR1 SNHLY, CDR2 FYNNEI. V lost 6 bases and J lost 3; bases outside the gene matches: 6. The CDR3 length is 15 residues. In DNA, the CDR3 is TGTGCCAGCAGAGTTAGCGGGGGAGACTACAATGAGCAGTTCTTC. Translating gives CASRVSGGDYNEQFF.

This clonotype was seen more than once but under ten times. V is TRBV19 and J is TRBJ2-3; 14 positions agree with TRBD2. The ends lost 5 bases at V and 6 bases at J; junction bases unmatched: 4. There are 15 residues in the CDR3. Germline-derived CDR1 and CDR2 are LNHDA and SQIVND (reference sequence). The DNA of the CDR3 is TGTGCCAGTAGTCTCCGGACTAGCGGGGGGGATACGCAGTATTTT. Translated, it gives CASSLRTSGGDTQYF.

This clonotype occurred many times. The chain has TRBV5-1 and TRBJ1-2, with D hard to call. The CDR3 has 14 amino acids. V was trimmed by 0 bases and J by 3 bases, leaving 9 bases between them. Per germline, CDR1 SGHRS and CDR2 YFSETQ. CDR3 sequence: CASSLAGEDYGYTF. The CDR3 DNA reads TGCGCCAGCAGCTTGGCCGGGGAGGACTATGGCTACACCTTC.

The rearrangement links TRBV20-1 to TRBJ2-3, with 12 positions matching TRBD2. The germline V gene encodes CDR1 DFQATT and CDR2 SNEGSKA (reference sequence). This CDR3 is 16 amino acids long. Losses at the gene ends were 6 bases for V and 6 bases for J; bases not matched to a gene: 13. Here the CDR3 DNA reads TGCAGTGCGCGACTAGCGGGGGCCCTAGGTGGGGATACGCAGTATTTT. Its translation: CSARLAGALGGDTQYF.

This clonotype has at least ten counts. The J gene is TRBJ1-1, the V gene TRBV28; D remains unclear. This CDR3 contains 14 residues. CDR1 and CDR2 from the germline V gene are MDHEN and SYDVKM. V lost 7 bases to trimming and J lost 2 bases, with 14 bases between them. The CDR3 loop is CASTEPGKNTEAFF. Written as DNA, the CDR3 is TGTGCCAGCACCGAACCAGGAAAAAACACTGAAGCTTTCTTT.

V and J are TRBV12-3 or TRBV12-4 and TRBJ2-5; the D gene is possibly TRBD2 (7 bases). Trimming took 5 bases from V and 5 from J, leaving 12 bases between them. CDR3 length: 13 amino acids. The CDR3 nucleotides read TGTGCCAGCAGTCCAGGGGAGGGGGAGACCCAGTACTTC. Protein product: CASSPGEGETQYF.

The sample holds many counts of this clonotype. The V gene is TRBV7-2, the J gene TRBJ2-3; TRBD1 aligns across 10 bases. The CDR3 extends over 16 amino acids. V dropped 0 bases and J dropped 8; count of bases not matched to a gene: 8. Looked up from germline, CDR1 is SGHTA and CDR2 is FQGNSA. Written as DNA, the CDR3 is TGTGCCAGCAGCTTAGCGGGGGACAGGGGAAGGGGTACGCAGTATTTT. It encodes CASSLAGDRGRGTQYF.

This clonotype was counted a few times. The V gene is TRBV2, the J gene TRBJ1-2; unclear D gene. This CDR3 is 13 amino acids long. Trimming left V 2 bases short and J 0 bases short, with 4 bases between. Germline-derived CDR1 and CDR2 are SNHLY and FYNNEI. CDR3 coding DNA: TGTGCCAGCAGTGAAAGGGCTAACTATGGCTACACCTTC. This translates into CASSERANYGYTF.

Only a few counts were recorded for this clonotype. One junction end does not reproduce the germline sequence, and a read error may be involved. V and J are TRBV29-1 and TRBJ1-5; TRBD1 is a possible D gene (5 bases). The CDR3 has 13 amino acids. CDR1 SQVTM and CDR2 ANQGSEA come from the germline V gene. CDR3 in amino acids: CSVEVQGNQPQHF. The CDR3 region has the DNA TGCAGCGTTGAAGTCCAGGGCAACCAGCCCCAGCATTTT.

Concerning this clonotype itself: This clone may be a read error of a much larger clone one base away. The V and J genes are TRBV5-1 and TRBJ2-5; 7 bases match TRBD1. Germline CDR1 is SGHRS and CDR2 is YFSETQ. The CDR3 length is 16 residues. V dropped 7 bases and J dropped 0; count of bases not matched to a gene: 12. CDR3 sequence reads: CASGTGQARYQETQYF. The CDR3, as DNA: TGCGCCAGCGGCACCGGACAGGCCCGGTACCAAGAGACCCAGTACTTC.